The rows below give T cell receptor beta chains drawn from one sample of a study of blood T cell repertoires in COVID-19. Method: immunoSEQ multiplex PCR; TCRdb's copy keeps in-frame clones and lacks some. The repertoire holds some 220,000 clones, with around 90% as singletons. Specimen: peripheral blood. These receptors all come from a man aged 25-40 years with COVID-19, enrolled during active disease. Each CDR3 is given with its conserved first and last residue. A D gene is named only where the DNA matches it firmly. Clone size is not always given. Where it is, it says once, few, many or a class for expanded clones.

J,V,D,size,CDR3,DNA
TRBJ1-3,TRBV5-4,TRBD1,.,CAGSGGSAGNTIYF,TGTGCCGGGTCAGGGGGTAGTGCTGGAAACACCATATATTTT
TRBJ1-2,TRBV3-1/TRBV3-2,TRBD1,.,CASSQGTGSGYTF,TGTGCCAGCAGCCAAGGGACAGGGAGTGGCTACACCTTC
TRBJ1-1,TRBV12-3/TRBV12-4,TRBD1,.,CASSDRDAEAFF,TGTGCCAGCAGTGACAGGGACGCTGAAGCTTTCTTT
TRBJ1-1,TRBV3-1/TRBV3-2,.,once,CASSQEGQNTEAFF,TGTGCCAGCAGCCAAGAGGGACAGAACACTGAAGCTTTCTTT
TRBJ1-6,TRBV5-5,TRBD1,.,CASSLTGGVGSPLHF,TGTGCCAGCAGCTTAACAGGGGGAGTTGGGTCACCCCTCCACTTT
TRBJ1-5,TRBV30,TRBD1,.,CAWSVTGQRLAQHF,TGTGCCTGGAGTGTAACGGGACAGCGGTTGGCCCAGCATTTT
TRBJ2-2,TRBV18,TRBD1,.,CASSSGQGATGELFF,TGTGCCAGCTCATCGGGACAGGGAGCAACCGGGGAGCTGTTTTTT
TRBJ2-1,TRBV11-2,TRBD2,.,CASSGLAGYEQFF,TGTGCCAGCAGCGGGTTAGCGGGGTATGAGCAGTTCTTC
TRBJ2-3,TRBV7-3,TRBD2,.,CASSLGLAATDTQYF,TGTGCCAGCAGCTTAGGACTAGCGGCGACAGATACGCAGTATTTT
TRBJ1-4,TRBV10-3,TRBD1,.,CAISESTGGLLNEKLFF,TGTGCCATCAGTGAGTCGACAGGGGGCCTACTTAATGAAAAACTGTTTTTT
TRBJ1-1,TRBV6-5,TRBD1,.,CASSTGDRVNTEAFF,TGTGCCAGCAGTACTGGGGACAGGGTGAACACTGAAGCTTTCTTT
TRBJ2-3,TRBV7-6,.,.,CASSPAWRLVDTDTQYF,TGTGCCAGCAGCCCAGCGTGGCGGTTAGTGGACACAGATACGCAGTATTTT
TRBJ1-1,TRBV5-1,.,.,CASSLVGSSSMNTEAFF,TGCGCCAGCAGCTTGGTGGGGAGCAGCAGCATGAACACTGAAGCTTTCTTT
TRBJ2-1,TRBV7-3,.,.,CASSPRWGGADEQFF,TGTGCCAGCAGCCCACGCTGGGGCGGGGCCGATGAGCAGTTCTTC
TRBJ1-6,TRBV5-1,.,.,CASSLVTAGLDSPLHF,TGCGCCAGCAGCTTGGTTACAGCGGGATTGGATTCACCCCTCCACTTT
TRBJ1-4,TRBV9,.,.,CASSQVGSINEKLFF,TGTGCCAGCAGCCAGGTTGGGTCGATTAATGAAAAACTGTTTTTT
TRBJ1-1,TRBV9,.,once,CASSGNRGDTEAFF,TGTGCCAGCAGCGGGAATCGGGGGGACACTGAAGCTTTCTTT
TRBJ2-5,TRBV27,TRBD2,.,CASSSSGGAETQYF,TGTGCCAGCAGTTCTAGCGGGGGGGCAGAGACCCAGTACTTC
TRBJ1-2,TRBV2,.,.,CASNGNYGYTF,TGTGCCAGCAACGGGAACTATGGCTACACCTTC
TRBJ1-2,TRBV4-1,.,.,CASSQGSGVGYTF,TGCGCCAGCAGCCAAGGGAGCGGGGTCGGCTACACCTTC
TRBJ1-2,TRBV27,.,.,CASSLSAQGAYGYTF,TGTGCCAGCAGTTTATCGGCACAGGGAGCCTATGGCTACACCTTC
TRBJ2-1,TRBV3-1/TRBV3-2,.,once,CASTPRGAGNEQFF,TGTGCCAGCACCCCCCGGGGTGCGGGCAATGAGCAGTTCTTC
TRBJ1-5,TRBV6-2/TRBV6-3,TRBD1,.,CASSYWDRGSNQPQHF,TGTGCCAGCAGTTATTGGGACAGGGGTAGCAATCAGCCCCAGCATTTT
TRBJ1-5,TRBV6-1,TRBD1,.,CASSGPADRGYSNQPQHF,TGTGCCAGCAGTGGACCTGCGGACAGGGGTTATAGCAATCAGCCCCAGCATTTT
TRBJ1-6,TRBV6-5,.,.,CASSYTGKDGSPLHF,TGTGCCAGCAGTTACACAGGGAAGGATGGATCACCCCTCCACTTT
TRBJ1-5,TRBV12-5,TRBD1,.,CASGLVPQGTGNQPQHF,TGTGCTAGTGGTTTGGTACCACAAGGGACAGGGAATCAGCCCCAGCATTTT
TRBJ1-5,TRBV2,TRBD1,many,CASRDDRGPQPQHF,TGTGCCAGCAGGGATGACAGGGGGCCTCAGCCCCAGCATTTT
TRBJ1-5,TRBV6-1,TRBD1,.,CASSEPGQGPSNQPQHF,TGTGCCAGCAGTGAACCGGGACAGGGCCCTAGCAATCAGCCCCAGCATTTT
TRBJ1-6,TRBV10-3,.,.,CAISLGGWDNNSPLHF,TGTGCCATCAGTTTGGGAGGGTGGGATAATAATTCACCCCTCCACTTT
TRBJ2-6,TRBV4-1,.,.,CASSRNGGAGANVLTF,TGCGCCAGCAGCCGGAACGGGGGTGCTGGGGCCAACGTCCTGACTTTC
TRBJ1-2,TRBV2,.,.,CASKQGLSYGYTF,TGTGCCAGCAAGCAGGGGCTATCTTATGGCTACACCTTC
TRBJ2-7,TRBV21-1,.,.,CASVTGAVEQYF,TGTGCCAGCGTCACAGGGGCCGTCGAGCAGTACTTC
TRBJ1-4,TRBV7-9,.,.,CASSLLLDEKLFF,TGTGCCAGCAGCTTATTGTTAGATGAAAAACTGTTTTTT
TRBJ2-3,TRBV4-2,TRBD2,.,CASSQQRGVTDTQYF,TGTGCCAGCAGCCAACAGCGGGGGGTAACAGATACGCAGTATTTT
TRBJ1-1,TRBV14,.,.,CASSQNPGQKNTEAFF,TGTGCCAGCAGCCAAAATCCGGGACAAAAGAACACTGAAGCTTTCTTT
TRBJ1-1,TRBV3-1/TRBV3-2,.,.,CASSRARAMNTEAFF,TGTGCCAGCAGCCGAGCCAGGGCCATGAACACTGAAGCTTTCTTT
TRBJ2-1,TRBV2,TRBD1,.,CASSEGLGQGDRDEQFF,TGTGCCAGCAGTGAGGGACTGGGACAGGGGGATAGAGATGAGCAGTTCTTC
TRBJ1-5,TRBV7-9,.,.,CASSLVQNQPQHF,TGTGCCAGCAGCTTAGTACAGAATCAGCCCCAGCATTTT
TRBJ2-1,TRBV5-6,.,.,CASSEAPQGNEQFF,TGTGCCAGCAGCGAAGCCCCACAGGGCAATGAGCAGTTCTTC
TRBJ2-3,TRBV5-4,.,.,CASSQEVGTDTQYF,TGTGCCAGCAGCCAGGAGGTCGGTACAGATACGCAGTATTTT
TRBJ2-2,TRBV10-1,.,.,CASNPGTGELFF,TGCGCCAGCAATCCCGGCACCGGGGAGCTGTTTTTT
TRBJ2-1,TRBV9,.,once,CASSVTGSYNEQFF,TGTGCCAGCAGCGTAACAGGTTCCTACAATGAGCAGTTCTTC
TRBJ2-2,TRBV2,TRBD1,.,CASRGDRNTGELFF,TGTGCCAGCAGGGGGGACAGAAACACCGGGGAGCTGTTTTTT
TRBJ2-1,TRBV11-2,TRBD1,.,CASSLSRGISYNEQFF,TGTGCCAGCAGCCTTAGCAGGGGGATCTCCTACAATGAGCAGTTCTTC
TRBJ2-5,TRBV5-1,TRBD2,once,CASSSLAGNQETQYF,TGCGCCAGCAGCTCTCTAGCGGGAAACCAAGAGACCCAGTACTTC
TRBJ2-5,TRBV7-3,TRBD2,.,CASSCRGTGTSGGRQETQYF,TGTGCCAGCAGCTGCAGAGGTACCGGGACTAGCGGGGGCCGACAAGAGACCCAGTACTTC
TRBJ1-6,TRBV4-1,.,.,CASSPLVAGVNSPLHF,TGCGCCAGCAGCCCCCTAGTTGCGGGGGTCAATTCACCCCTCCACTTT
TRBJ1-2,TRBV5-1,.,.,CASSLEGLIYGYTF,TGCGCCAGCAGCTTGGAGGGGCTGATATATGGCTACACCTTC
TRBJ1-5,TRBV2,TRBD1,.,CASSDRALPQPQHF,TGTGCCAGCTCTGACAGGGCCCTCCCTCAGCCCCAGCATTTT
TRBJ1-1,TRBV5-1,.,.,CASSFGQQNTEAFF,TGCGCCAGCAGCTTTGGACAGCAGAACACTGAAGCTTTCTTT
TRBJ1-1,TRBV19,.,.,CASTPVQVLNTEAFF,TGTGCCAGTACCCCCGTGCAGGTGCTGAACACTGAAGCTTTCTTT
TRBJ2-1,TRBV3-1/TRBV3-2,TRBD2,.,CASSQPTLIAGDYNEQFF,TGTGCCAGCAGCCAACCTACCCTTATAGCGGGGGATTACAATGAGCAGTTCTTC
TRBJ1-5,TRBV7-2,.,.,CASSFTGNQPQHF,TGTGCCAGCAGCTTTACAGGGAATCAGCCCCAGCATTTT
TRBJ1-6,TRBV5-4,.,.,CASSLAPEDNSPLHF,TGTGCCAGCAGCTTGGCACCAGAGGATAATTCACCCCTCCACTTT
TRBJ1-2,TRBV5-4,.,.,CASSSPEVPPLWGYTF,TGTGCCAGCAGCTCCCCAGAGGTTCCCCCTCTATGGGGCTACACCTTC
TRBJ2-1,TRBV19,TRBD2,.,CASSKRGVNYNEQFF,TGTGCCAGTAGTAAACGGGGGGTCAACTACAATGAGCAGTTCTTC
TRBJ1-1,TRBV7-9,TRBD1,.,CASSRFTGANTEAFF,TGTGCCAGCAGCCGCTTCACAGGGGCGAACACTGAAGCTTTCTTT
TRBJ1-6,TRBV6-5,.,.,CASSYKQVNSPLHF,TGTGCCAGCAGTTACAAACAGGTTAATTCACCCCTCCACTTT
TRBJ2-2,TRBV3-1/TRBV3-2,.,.,CASSQDPHSGELFF,TGTGCCAGCAGCCAAGATCCCCATTCAGGGGAGCTGTTTTTT